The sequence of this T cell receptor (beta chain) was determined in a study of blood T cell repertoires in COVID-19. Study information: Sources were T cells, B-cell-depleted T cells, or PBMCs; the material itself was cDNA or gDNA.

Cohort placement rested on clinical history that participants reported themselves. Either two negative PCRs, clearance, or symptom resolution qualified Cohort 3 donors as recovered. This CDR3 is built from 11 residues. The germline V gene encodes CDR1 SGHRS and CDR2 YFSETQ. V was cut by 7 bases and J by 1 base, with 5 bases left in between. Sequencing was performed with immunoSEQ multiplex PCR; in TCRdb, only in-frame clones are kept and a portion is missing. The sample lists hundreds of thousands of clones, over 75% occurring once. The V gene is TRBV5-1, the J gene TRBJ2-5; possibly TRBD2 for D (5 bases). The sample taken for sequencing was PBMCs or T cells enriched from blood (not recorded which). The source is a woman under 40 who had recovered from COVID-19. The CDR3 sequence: CASGGQETQYF. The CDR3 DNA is TGCGCCAGCGGAGGCCAAGAGACCCAGTACTTC. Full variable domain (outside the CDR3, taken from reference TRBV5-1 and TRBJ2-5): KAGVTQTPRYLIKTRGQQVTLSCSPISGHRSVSWYQQTPGQGLQFLFEYFSETQRNKGNFPGRFSGRQFSNSRSEMNVSTLELGDSALYLCASGGQETQYFGPGTRLLVL.